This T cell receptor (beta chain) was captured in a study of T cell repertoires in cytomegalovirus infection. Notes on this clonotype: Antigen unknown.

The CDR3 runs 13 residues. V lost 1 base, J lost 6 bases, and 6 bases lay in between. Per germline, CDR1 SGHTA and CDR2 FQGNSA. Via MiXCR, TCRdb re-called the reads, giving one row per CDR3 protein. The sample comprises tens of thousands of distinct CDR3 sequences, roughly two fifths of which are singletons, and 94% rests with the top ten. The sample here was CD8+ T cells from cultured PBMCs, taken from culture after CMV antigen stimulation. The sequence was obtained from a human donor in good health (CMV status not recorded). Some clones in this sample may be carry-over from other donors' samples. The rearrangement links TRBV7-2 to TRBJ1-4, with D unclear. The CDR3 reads CASSLESDEKLFF. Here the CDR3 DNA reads TGTGCCAGCAGCTTAGAATCTGATGAAAAACTGTTTTTT.